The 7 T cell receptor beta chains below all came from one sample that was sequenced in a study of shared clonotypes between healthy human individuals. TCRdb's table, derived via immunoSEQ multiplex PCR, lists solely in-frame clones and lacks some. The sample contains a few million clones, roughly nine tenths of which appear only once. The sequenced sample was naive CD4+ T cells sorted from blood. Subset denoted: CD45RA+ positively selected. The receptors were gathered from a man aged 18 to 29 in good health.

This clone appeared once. The CDR3 bases are TGCGCCAGCAGCCAAGATCCAGTTAGCCCTGAAGCTTTCTTT. Translation: CASSQDPVSPEAFF. V and J are TRBV4-1 and TRBJ1-1; no firm D call. This CDR3 has 14 amino acids. Trimming shortened V by 0 bases and J by 6 bases, and 11 bases separated the two germline ends. The germline CDR1 and CDR2 sequences are MGHRA and YSYEKL.

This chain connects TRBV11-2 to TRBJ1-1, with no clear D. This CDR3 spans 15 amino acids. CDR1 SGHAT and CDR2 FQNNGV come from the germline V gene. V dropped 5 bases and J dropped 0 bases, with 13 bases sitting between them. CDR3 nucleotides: TGTGCCAGCAGCCGAGAGGGAGAGATGAACACTGAAGCTTTCTTT. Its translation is CASSREGEMNTEAFF.

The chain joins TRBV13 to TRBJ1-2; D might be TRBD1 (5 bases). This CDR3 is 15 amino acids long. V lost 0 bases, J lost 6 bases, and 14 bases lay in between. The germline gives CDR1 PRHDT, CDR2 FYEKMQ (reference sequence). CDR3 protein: CASSLGVGRDNGYTF. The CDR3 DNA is TGTGCCAGCAGCTTAGGGGTAGGCAGGGATAATGGCTACACCTTC.

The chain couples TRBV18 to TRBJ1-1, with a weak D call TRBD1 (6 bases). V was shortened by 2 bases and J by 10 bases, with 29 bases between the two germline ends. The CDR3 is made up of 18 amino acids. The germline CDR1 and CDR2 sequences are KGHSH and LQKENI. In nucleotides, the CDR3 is TGTGCCAGCTCACCAAGGCGGGTCACAGGGTTTATGGGAGATGGAGCTTTCTTT. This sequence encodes CASSPRRVTGFMGDGAFF.

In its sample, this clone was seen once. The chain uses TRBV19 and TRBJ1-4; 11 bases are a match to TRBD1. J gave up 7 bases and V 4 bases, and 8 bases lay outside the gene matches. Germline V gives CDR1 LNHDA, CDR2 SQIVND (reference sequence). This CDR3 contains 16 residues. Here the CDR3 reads CASSTWTGGGSEKLFF. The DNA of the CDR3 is TGTGCCAGTAGTACGTGGACAGGGGGCGGTAGTGAAAAACTGTTTTTT.

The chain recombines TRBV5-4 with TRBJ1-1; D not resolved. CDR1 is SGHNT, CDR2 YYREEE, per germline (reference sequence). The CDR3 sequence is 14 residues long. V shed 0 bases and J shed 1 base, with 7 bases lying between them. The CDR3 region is CASSLVPSNTEAFF. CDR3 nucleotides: TGTGCCAGCAGCTTGGTACCGTCGAACACTGAAGCTTTCTTT.

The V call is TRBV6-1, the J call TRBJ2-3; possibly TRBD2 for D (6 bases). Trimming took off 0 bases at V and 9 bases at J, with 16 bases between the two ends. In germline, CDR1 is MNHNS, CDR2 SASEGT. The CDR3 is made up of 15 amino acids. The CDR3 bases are TGTGCCAGCAGTGAAGCGGGACTCCCATTAGGAACGCAGTATTTT. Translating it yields CASSEAGLPLGTQYF.